This T cell receptor (beta chain) was documented in a study of blood T cell repertoires in COVID-19. Study as a whole: Researchers got acute and convalescent COVID-19 samples from the United States, Italy and Spain.

This CDR3 has 17 amino acids. The V segment lost 1 base and the J segment 2 bases; nucleotides outside the gene matches: 10. The germline CDR1 and CDR2 sequences are SGHTA and FQGNSA. Allocation to cohorts depended on clinical history reported by the participants. What the recovered Cohort 3 donors had was two negative PCRs, clearance, or symptom resolution. This table comes from immunoSEQ multiplex PCR, and its TCRdb copy is limited to in-frame clones, with some not included. The table lists 150,000 or so clones, around 89% of them singletons, with about 6.6% in the top ten. This chain links TRBV7-2 with TRBJ2-5; TRBD2 aligns across 7 bases. The sequencing sample was made of PBMCs or T cells enriched from blood (not recorded which). This sequence was found in a woman aged 45-65 years who had recovered from COVID-19. CDR3 nucleotide sequence: TGTGCCAGCAGCTTAGTACGTTTAGGGACTACTCAAGAGACCCAGTACTTC. Amino acids: CASSLVRLGTTQETQYF.